This T cell receptor (beta chain) came from a study of shared clonotypes between healthy human individuals. As for this clone: The likely explanation is a read error, given a far larger clone one base away.

CDR1 SQVTM and CDR2 ANQGSEA come from the germline V gene. The CDR3 runs to 12 residues. Trimming took off 3 bases at V and 2 bases at J, with 6 bases between the two ends. The run depth of the assay was deep. Sequencing used immunoSEQ multiplex PCR; TCRdb keeps in-frame clones, though not all of them. The data contain about 990,000 clones, 70% to 80% of them singletons. Sequencing input: memory CD4+ T cells from PBMCs. Subset in this sample: CD45RA-negative fraction. The sequence was obtained from a young man in good health. Some clones in this sample may be carry-over from other donors' samples. The chain carries TRBV29-1 and TRBJ2-3; no firm D call. This CDR3 is CSVESYTDTQYF. The CDR3 DNA is TGCAGCGTTGAGAGCTACACAGATACGCAGTATTTT.